Described below is a single T cell receptor (beta chain) sequence and its context. In the original analysis: The assay estimated nucleated cells by amplifying reference gene primers. The assay was immunoSEQ multiplex PCR, and TCRdb's table has in-frame clones only and misses some. V and J calls and clone size are given by that table; D and trimming were obtained from the DNA. The sample yields approximately 250,000 clones, approximately 90% seen once. This sample was taken from a study of blood T cell repertoires in COVID-19. Study-level information: Acute-phase and convalescent COVID-19 samples originated in the United States, Italy and Spain. T cells, B-cell-depleted T cells, or PBMCs supplied cDNA or gDNA.

V lost 5 bases and J lost 2; bases outside the gene matches: 4. Germline V gene data show CDR1 as SEHNR and CDR2 as FQNEAQ (reference sequence). This CDR3 region has 14 residues. The chain combines TRBV7-9 with TRBJ2-7; TRBD1 aligns across 9 bases. The source is a woman between 25 and 40 years old with acute COVID-19. The specimen sequenced was PBMCs or T cells enriched from blood (not recorded which). The CDR3 reads CASSQTGGPYEQYF. The CDR3 DNA follows: TGTGCCAGCAGCCAGACAGGGGGACCCTACGAGCAGTACTTC.